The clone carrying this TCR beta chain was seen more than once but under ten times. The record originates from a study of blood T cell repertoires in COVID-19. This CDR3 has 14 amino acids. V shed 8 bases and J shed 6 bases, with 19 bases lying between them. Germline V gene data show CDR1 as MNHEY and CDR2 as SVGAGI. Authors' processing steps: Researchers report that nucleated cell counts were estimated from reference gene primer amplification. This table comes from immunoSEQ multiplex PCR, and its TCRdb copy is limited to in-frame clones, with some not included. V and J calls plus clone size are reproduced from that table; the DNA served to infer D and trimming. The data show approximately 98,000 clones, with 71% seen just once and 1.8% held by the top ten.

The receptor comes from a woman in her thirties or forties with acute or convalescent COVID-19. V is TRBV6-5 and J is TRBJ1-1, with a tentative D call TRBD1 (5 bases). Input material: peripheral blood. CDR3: CASSNSDGGAEAFF. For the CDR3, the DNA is TGTGCCAGCTCAAATTCGGATGGGGGGGCTGAAGCTTTCTTT.